This T cell receptor beta chain was sequenced for a study of T cell changes during pregnancy in multiple sclerosis. The CDR3 contains 15 residues. Germline CDR1 reads SGHRS; CDR2 reads YFSETQ. V was clipped by 0 bases and J by 4 bases; unmatched bases: 2. Assay: immunoSEQ multiplex PCR; the TCRdb copy retains only in-frame clones and omits some. The sample carries over 30,000 clones, 85% to 90% recorded once. The starting material was CD8+ T cells from peripheral blood mononuclear cells, obtained in the third trimester of pregnancy. The rearrangement joins TRBV5-1 to TRBJ2-3, with 10 bases fitting TRBD1. This TCR derives from a female donor with multiple sclerosis, enrolled in a pregnancy study. Here the CDR3 DNA reads TGCGCCAGCAGCTTGGATGGACAGGGGGCAGATACGCAGTATTTT. Protein product: CASSLDGQGADTQYF.